This TCR beta chain was captured by sequencing in a study of blood T cell repertoires in COVID-19. Overall study context: T cells, B-cell-depleted T cells, or PBMCs provided the cDNA or gDNA that served as material.

The data were produced by immunoSEQ multiplex PCR, yet TCRdb's version contains in-frame clones alone and is incomplete. The data hold 55,000 to 75,000 clones, with around three quarters observed a single time. This clonotype was obtained from a human donor in a cohort sampled during active COVID-19. The sequencing input was peripheral blood.

The CDR3: CATSRDWFSGTGASDTQYF. The CDR3 nucleotides are TGTGCCACCAGCAGAGATTGGTTTTCCGGGACAGGGGCTTCAGATACGCAGTATTTT. The V call is TRBV15, the J call TRBJ2-3, with TRBD1 matching over 10 bases. The germline gives CDR1 LNHNV, CDR2 YYDKDF (reference sequence). This CDR3 region has 19 residues. Germline trimming cut 0 bases from V and 4 bases from J; bases unmatched to any gene: 13.